This T cell receptor (beta chain) was captured by sequencing in a study of T cells after somatic rescue of genetic block. The protocol was immunoSEQ multiplex PCR, while the TCRdb copy is restricted to in-frame clones and leaves out a portion. The table includes about 70,000 clones, around 90% detected once. The sequenced sample consisted of peripheral blood mononuclear cells (PBMCs). The sequence derives from a man aged 35 to 55.

CDR3 protein: CASSPGGAYIDTQYF. In DNA form, the CDR3 reads TGTGCCAGCAGCCCCGGGGGTGCGTATATAGATACGCAGTATTTT. The V gene is TRBV7-2, the J gene TRBJ2-3, with D perhaps TRBD2 (6 bases). V lost 5 bases, J lost 5 bases, and 17 bases lay in between. The length of the CDR3 is 15 residues. Per the germline V gene, CDR1 is SGHTA and CDR2 is FQGNSA.